A selection of T cell receptor beta chains follows, all from one sample in a study of cytomegalovirus exposure and HLA in healthy donors. TCRdb's table, derived via immunoSEQ multiplex PCR, lists solely in-frame clones and lacks some. The sample holds under 150,000 clones, 80% seen once. The sequenced sample consisted of PBMCs. These receptors were obtained from a woman aged 40 to 55 in good health and CMV-seronegative. Each CDR3 is given with its conserved first and last residue. A D gene is named only where the DNA matches it firmly. Only part of the rows carry a size: once, few, many, or a class if the clone is expanded.

j_call: TRBJ2-7
v_call: TRBV19
d_call: NA
clone_size: NA
cdr3_nt: TGTGCCAGTAGTACGAGCGGAGCGACCGAGCAGTACTTC
cdr3_aa: CASSTSGATEQYF

j_call: TRBJ2-7
v_call: TRBV5-1
d_call: TRBD1
clone_size: NA
cdr3_nt: TGCGCCAGCAGCCTCGGACAGGGGGCCTACGAGCAGTACTTC
cdr3_aa: CASSLGQGAYEQYF

j_call: TRBJ1-3
v_call: TRBV7-9
d_call: TRBD1
clone_size: NA
cdr3_nt: TGTGCCAGCAGCTCTAACAGGGGCTCTGGAAACACCATATATTTT
cdr3_aa: CASSSNRGSGNTIYF

j_call: TRBJ2-7
v_call: TRBV9
d_call: NA
clone_size: NA
cdr3_nt: TGTGCCAGCAGCCCCTCCATTGACAGCAAGGCGTTCTCCTACGAGCAGTACTTC
cdr3_aa: CASSPSIDSKAFSYEQYF

j_call: TRBJ1-1
v_call: TRBV7-9
d_call: NA
clone_size: NA
cdr3_nt: TGTGCCAGCAGCTTGGGGGGGCCCTTGAACACTGAAGCTTTCTTT
cdr3_aa: CASSLGGPLNTEAFF

j_call: TRBJ1-1
v_call: TRBV5-1
d_call: NA
clone_size: few
cdr3_nt: TGCGCCAGCAGCTGGGTGGAAGTGGGGGGAATGAACACTGAAGCTTTCTTT
cdr3_aa: CASSWVEVGGMNTEAFF

j_call: TRBJ1-2
v_call: TRBV14
d_call: NA
clone_size: NA
cdr3_nt: TGTGCCAGCAGCCAAGGATCAGGGTACTATGGCTACACCTTC
cdr3_aa: CASSQGSGYYGYTF

j_call: TRBJ1-4
v_call: TRBV12-5
d_call: NA
clone_size: NA
cdr3_nt: TGTGCTAGTGCCCCGACAGGCTATAATGAAAAACTGTTTTTT
cdr3_aa: CASAPTGYNEKLFF

j_call: TRBJ2-5
v_call: TRBV10-3
d_call: NA
clone_size: NA
cdr3_nt: TGTGCCATCAGTGATGGGCAGCACAGAGAGACCCAGTACTTC
cdr3_aa: CAISDGQHRETQYF

j_call: TRBJ2-7
v_call: TRBV18
d_call: NA
clone_size: NA
cdr3_nt: TGTGCCAGCTCATCACTCGGTGAGGGCCACGAGCAGTACTTC
cdr3_aa: CASSSLGEGHEQYF

j_call: TRBJ2-5
v_call: TRBV29-1
d_call: TRBD2
clone_size: many
cdr3_nt: TGCAGCGTTGGTGGAGTGGGACTAGCGATCCAAGAGACCCAGTACTTC
cdr3_aa: CSVGGVGLAIQETQYF

j_call: TRBJ2-5
v_call: TRBV4-1
d_call: TRBD2
clone_size: NA
cdr3_nt: TGCGCCAGCAGCCAGGTCTCTTTCTCGGGGGGGCGCGCGGAGACCCAGTACTTC
cdr3_aa: CASSQVSFSGGRAETQYF

j_call: TRBJ2-6
v_call: TRBV9
d_call: NA
clone_size: NA
cdr3_nt: TGTGCCAGCAGCTTAGGGGCCAACGTCCTGACTTTC
cdr3_aa: CASSLGANVLTF

j_call: TRBJ1-2
v_call: TRBV7-8
d_call: TRBD1
clone_size: once
cdr3_nt: TGTGCCAGCAGCGGGGACAGGCGCTATGGCTACACCTTC
cdr3_aa: CASSGDRRYGYTF

j_call: TRBJ1-3
v_call: TRBV2
d_call: NA
clone_size: NA
cdr3_nt: TGTGCCAGCAGTGGGTCTACAGACTCTGGAAACACCATATATTTT
cdr3_aa: CASSGSTDSGNTIYF

j_call: TRBJ1-3
v_call: TRBV6-5
d_call: NA
clone_size: NA
cdr3_nt: TGTGCCAGCAGTTACACGACAGATAAACGAAACACCATATATTTT
cdr3_aa: CASSYTTDKRNTIYF

j_call: TRBJ2-4
v_call: TRBV7-9
d_call: TRBD1
clone_size: few
cdr3_nt: TGTGCCAGCAGCTCCTGGGACAGAGAAAACATTCAGTACTTC
cdr3_aa: CASSSWDRENIQYF

j_call: TRBJ2-4
v_call: TRBV2
d_call: TRBD1
clone_size: NA
cdr3_nt: TGTGCCAGCAGGGGACAGAAAAACATTCAGTACTTC
cdr3_aa: CASRGQKNIQYF

j_call: TRBJ2-5
v_call: TRBV2
d_call: TRBD2
clone_size: NA
cdr3_nt: TGTGCCAGCGGGGAAGGGCGGGGGCAAGAGACCCAGTACTTC
cdr3_aa: CASGEGRGQETQYF

j_call: TRBJ1-1
v_call: TRBV7-9
d_call: TRBD1
clone_size: NA
cdr3_nt: TGTTCCAGCAGTCGGGACAGCGAATGGGCTTTCTTT
cdr3_aa: CSSSRDSEWAFF

j_call: TRBJ2-1
v_call: TRBV5-3
d_call: NA
clone_size: NA
cdr3_nt: TGTGCCAGAGCGAGGGAGTTGCATGAGCAGTTCTTC
cdr3_aa: CARARELHEQFF

j_call: TRBJ2-7
v_call: TRBV2
d_call: TRBD1
clone_size: NA
cdr3_nt: TGTGCCAGCAGGGCCCAGGGGGAAGAACGCGAGCAGTACTTC
cdr3_aa: CASRAQGEEREQYF

j_call: TRBJ2-7
v_call: TRBV27
d_call: NA
clone_size: NA
cdr3_nt: TGTGCCAGCAGTTTACTTGGCCAGGGGGGCCACGAGCAGTACTTC
cdr3_aa: CASSLLGQGGHEQYF

j_call: TRBJ2-2
v_call: TRBV7-6
d_call: TRBD2
clone_size: NA
cdr3_nt: TGTGCCAGCAGCTTGGGACTAGCGGGGCCTTCGAACACCGGGGAGCTGTTTTTT
cdr3_aa: CASSLGLAGPSNTGELFF

j_call: TRBJ1-2
v_call: TRBV2
d_call: NA
clone_size: NA
cdr3_nt: TGTGCCAGCTCCGGGAGGGTTGCGGATGGCTACACCTTC
cdr3_aa: CASSGRVADGYTF

j_call: TRBJ2-7
v_call: TRBV5-1
d_call: TRBD1
clone_size: NA
cdr3_nt: TGCGCCAGCAGCCCCGGGACAGGGATCCACGAGCAGTACTTC
cdr3_aa: CASSPGTGIHEQYF

j_call: TRBJ1-6
v_call: TRBV10-3
d_call: TRBD1
clone_size: NA
cdr3_nt: TGTGCCATCAGTTCAGGGGGATCACCCCTCCACTTT
cdr3_aa: CAISSGGSPLHF

j_call: TRBJ2-7
v_call: TRBV9
d_call: NA
clone_size: NA
cdr3_nt: TGTGCCAGCAGCGTAGAAGACACCCACCCAGGCAACTACGAGCAGTACTTC
cdr3_aa: CASSVEDTHPGNYEQYF

j_call: TRBJ1-3
v_call: TRBV27
d_call: NA
clone_size: NA
cdr3_nt: TGTGCCAGCAGTCCCGGCAGGGCTGGAAACACCATATATTTT
cdr3_aa: CASSPGRAGNTIYF

j_call: TRBJ2-3
v_call: TRBV12-5
d_call: TRBD2
clone_size: NA
cdr3_nt: TGTGCTAGTGGTTTGATTGGGTTAGCGGGAGATACGCAGTATTTT
cdr3_aa: CASGLIGLAGDTQYF

j_call: TRBJ2-3
v_call: TRBV9
d_call: NA
clone_size: NA
cdr3_nt: TGTGCCAGCAGCGACAGGGAAGATACGCAGTATTTT
cdr3_aa: CASSDREDTQYF

j_call: TRBJ2-1
v_call: TRBV19
d_call: NA
clone_size: once
cdr3_nt: TGTGCCAGTAGTTCTGGGGAGAGTCCTTACAATGAGCAGTTCTTC
cdr3_aa: CASSSGESPYNEQFF

j_call: TRBJ1-5
v_call: TRBV5-8
d_call: NA
clone_size: NA
cdr3_nt: TGTGCCAGCAGCTTGGAACAGGTCTTCAATCAGCCCCAGCATTTT
cdr3_aa: CASSLEQVFNQPQHF

j_call: TRBJ1-5
v_call: TRBV10-3
d_call: NA
clone_size: NA
cdr3_nt: TGTGCCATCAGTGAGTCGACCAGGGGCGGTCAGCCCCAGCATTTT
cdr3_aa: CAISESTRGGQPQHF

j_call: TRBJ2-3
v_call: TRBV5-6
d_call: TRBD2
clone_size: NA
cdr3_nt: TGTGCCAGCAGCTTACCGGGACTACAAGCCACAGATACGCAGTATTTT
cdr3_aa: CASSLPGLQATDTQYF

j_call: TRBJ2-5
v_call: TRBV5-4
d_call: NA
clone_size: NA
cdr3_nt: TGTGCCAGCAGCTTGTCCGCTAGCGAAGAGACCCAGTACTTC
cdr3_aa: CASSLSASEETQYF

j_call: TRBJ2-7
v_call: TRBV14
d_call: NA
clone_size: NA
cdr3_nt: TGTGCCAGCAGCACCAACAGGGTGGGCTCCTACGAGCAGTACTTC
cdr3_aa: CASSTNRVGSYEQYF

j_call: TRBJ1-1
v_call: TRBV11-2
d_call: NA
clone_size: NA
cdr3_nt: TGTGCCAGCAGCTTAGTCCAGAAAAGCACTGAAGCTTTCTTT
cdr3_aa: CASSLVQKSTEAFF

j_call: TRBJ1-1
v_call: TRBV5-1
d_call: TRBD1
clone_size: NA
cdr3_nt: TGCGCCAGCAGCCCACCGACAGGGCCCACTGAAGCTTTCTTT
cdr3_aa: CASSPPTGPTEAFF

j_call: TRBJ2-6
v_call: TRBV5-1
d_call: TRBD1
clone_size: NA
cdr3_nt: TGCGCCAGCGGCCCAGAGGACAGGGGATTGCGCGGGGCCAACGTCCTGACTTTC
cdr3_aa: CASGPEDRGLRGANVLTF

j_call: TRBJ2-7
v_call: TRBV7-9
d_call: TRBD2
clone_size: NA
cdr3_nt: TGTGCCAGCAGCTTAAGGCTAGCGGGAGCGGCCTACGAGCAGTACTTC
cdr3_aa: CASSLRLAGAAYEQYF

j_call: TRBJ1-1
v_call: TRBV14
d_call: NA
clone_size: NA
cdr3_nt: TGTGCCAGCAGCCAAGATGCGGTCAAGAAGACTGAAGCTTTCTTT
cdr3_aa: CASSQDAVKKTEAFF

j_call: TRBJ1-2
v_call: TRBV28
d_call: NA
clone_size: few
cdr3_nt: TGTGCCAGCAGTACAGGGTACTATGGCTACACCTTC
cdr3_aa: CASSTGYYGYTF

j_call: TRBJ1-3
v_call: TRBV29-1
d_call: NA
clone_size: NA
cdr3_nt: TGCAGCGTTCGTACAGGGTCTGGAAACACCATATATTTT
cdr3_aa: CSVRTGSGNTIYF

j_call: TRBJ2-7
v_call: TRBV6-6
d_call: TRBD2
clone_size: NA
cdr3_nt: TGTGCCACGGAGCGGGGGGGGGAATACGAGCAGTACTTC
cdr3_aa: CATERGGEYEQYF

j_call: TRBJ1-1
v_call: TRBV10-3
d_call: NA
clone_size: NA
cdr3_nt: TGTGCCATCAGCCCGGGAGGCTCGATGGAAGCTTTCTTT
cdr3_aa: CAISPGGSMEAFF

j_call: TRBJ2-7
v_call: TRBV20-1
d_call: NA
clone_size: once
cdr3_nt: TGCAGTGCGGGGACACGTTACGAGCAGTACTTC
cdr3_aa: CSAGTRYEQYF

j_call: TRBJ2-1
v_call: TRBV7-9
d_call: NA
clone_size: once
cdr3_nt: TGTGCCAGCAGCTTAGCGTTGAGGGTTGTTGGGTCCTACAATGAGCAGTTCTTC
cdr3_aa: CASSLALRVVGSYNEQFF

j_call: TRBJ2-3
v_call: TRBV5-1
d_call: NA
clone_size: NA
cdr3_nt: TGCGCCAGCAGCTTGGAGAGTCGAGGGATAGGAGATACGCAGTATTTT
cdr3_aa: CASSLESRGIGDTQYF

j_call: TRBJ2-2
v_call: TRBV9
d_call: TRBD2
clone_size: few
cdr3_nt: TGTGCCAGCAGCGTAGGAAGTAGCGGGGGGGAGCGGTCCGGGGAGCTGTTTTTT
cdr3_aa: CASSVGSSGGERSGELFF

j_call: TRBJ1-6
v_call: TRBV5-6
d_call: TRBD1
clone_size: once
cdr3_nt: TGTGCCAGCAGCTGGGCAGGGGGTCTACCCCTCCACTTT
cdr3_aa: CASSWAGGLPLHF

j_call: TRBJ2-3
v_call: TRBV4-3
d_call: NA
clone_size: NA
cdr3_nt: TGCGCCAGCAGCCACGCGAGAACGGGAGCGATACCTAGCACAGATACGCAGTATTTT
cdr3_aa: CASSHARTGAIPSTDTQYF

j_call: TRBJ2-1
v_call: TRBV5-1
d_call: NA
clone_size: once
cdr3_nt: TGCGCCAGCAGCACCCCCCTCGCGGGACGGGACAATGAGCAGTTCTTC
cdr3_aa: CASSTPLAGRDNEQFF

j_call: TRBJ2-7
v_call: TRBV11-3
d_call: TRBD1
clone_size: NA
cdr3_nt: TGTGCCAGCAGCTACGGGACAGGGGACACAGCGGGTTACGAGCAGTACTTC
cdr3_aa: CASSYGTGDTAGYEQYF